This T cell receptor beta chain was captured by sequencing in a study of a mutant IDH1 vaccine in newly diagnosed glioma. Comment on this clone: No antigen is known for it.

The time point: week 35, safety follow-up. The content of each vaccine dose was 300 ug of mutant IDH1 20-mer peptide, and topical imiquimod accompanied it. CDR3 size: 14 residues. Trimming took 1 base from V and 5 from J; bases not matched to a gene: 4. Germline CDR1 is SGHRS and CDR2 is YFSETQ. The data were produced by immunoSEQ multiplex PCR, yet TCRdb's version contains in-frame clones alone and is incomplete. The sample holds tens of thousands of clones, approximately 81% seen once. This sequence joins TRBV5-1 and TRBJ2-5; 8 bases agree with TRBD1. This receptor was identified in a woman under 30 with glioma. The specimen was PBMCs, collected from a glioma patient whose treatment included an IDH1 peptide vaccine. The CDR3 protein is CASSLTGGRETQYF. In nucleotides, the CDR3 is TGCGCCAGCAGCTTGACAGGGGGGAGGGAGACCCAGTACTTC.